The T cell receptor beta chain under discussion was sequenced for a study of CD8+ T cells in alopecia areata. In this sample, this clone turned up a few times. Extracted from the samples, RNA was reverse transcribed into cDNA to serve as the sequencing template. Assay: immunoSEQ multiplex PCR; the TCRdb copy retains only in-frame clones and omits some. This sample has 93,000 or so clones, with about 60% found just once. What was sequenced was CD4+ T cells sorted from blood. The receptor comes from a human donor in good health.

As DNA, the CDR3 is TGTGCCAGCAGCTCCGGACAGTTCCTGGCTGAGCAGTTCTTC. Protein sequence: CASSSGQFLAEQFF. The genes are TRBV11-3 and TRBJ2-1; perhaps TRBD1 as D (6 bases). CDR3 length equals 14 residues. Trimming pared 4 bases from V and 9 bases from J, leaving 16 bases between. Germline lookup yields CDR1 SGHNT and CDR2 YENEEA.